The text below deals with one T cell receptor beta chain. No antigen is known for it. The germline gives CDR1 MGHDK, CDR2 SYGVNS. Trimming cost V 9 bases and J 1 base, with 12 bases left between them. The CDR3 is 14 amino acids. Method: immunoSEQ multiplex PCR; TCRdb's copy keeps in-frame clones and lacks some. The sample shows about 50,000 clones, around three fifths of them seen only once. This entry is derived from a study of cytotoxic CD8 clonotypes in ibrutinib-treated CLL. Study background: Response specimens were obtained following a median treatment duration of 12 months, with a range of 6 to 36.

Notes on the study in general: Lymph node repertoires were not studied, and sampling times were unmatched. Rising at ibrutinib response, clonality subsequently fell back toward baseline at progression.

The chain links TRBV25-1 to TRBJ1-4; D is perhaps TRBD1 (5 bases). This clonotype originated in a human donor with chronic lymphocytic leukemia. Sequencing was performed on PBMCs, taken after 24 months of ibrutinib treatment. The CDR3 nucleotides read TGTGCCAGTTCTGACAGATTAACTAATGAAAAACTGTTTTTT. Amino acids: CASSDRLTNEKLFF.